Below, 30 T cell receptor beta chains from the same sample are listed, as sequenced in a study of technical replicates of blood from a few donors. Method: immunoSEQ multiplex PCR; TCRdb's copy keeps in-frame clones and lacks some. This sample has roughly 80,000 clones, with about 89% found just once. Sequences were obtained from T cells isolated from PBMCs. These receptors were obtained from a human donor in good health.

This chain joins TRBV19 and TRBJ2-5; D is unresolved. Trimming cost V 4 bases and J 4 bases, with 10 bases left between them. This CDR3 region has 13 residues. In germline, CDR1 is LNHDA, CDR2 SQIVND (reference sequence). The CDR3 sequence: CASSNWSRETQYF. The DNA of the CDR3 is TGTGCCAGTAGTAATTGGTCCAGAGAGACCCAGTACTTC.

This chain connects TRBV28 to TRBJ2-7; D remains unclear. This CDR3 comprises 15 residues. Trimming cost V 2 bases and J 2 bases, with 13 bases left between them. CDR1 is MDHEN, CDR2 SYDVKM, per germline. This CDR3 reads CASSLGGVVTYEQYF. Here the CDR3 DNA reads TGTGCCAGCAGTTTAGGCGGAGTAGTGACCTACGAGCAGTACTTC.

The rearrangement joins TRBV30 to TRBJ2-3; TRBD1 might be the D (5 bases). V was clipped by 5 bases and J by 2 bases, with 11 bases between them. This CDR3 has 13 residues. Germline loops: CDR1 GTSNPN, CDR2 SVGIG (reference sequence). CDR3 sequence (DNA): TGTGCCTGGCAAACAGGCTTCACAGATACGCAGTATTTT. Residues: CAWQTGFTDTQYF. Variable domain in full (rest from reference TRBV30 and TRBJ2-3): SQTIHQWPATLVQPVGSPLSLECTVEGTSNPNLYWYRQAAGRGLQLLFYSVGIGQISSEVPQNLSASRPQDRQFILSSKKLLLSDSGFYLCAWQTGFTDTQYFGPGTRLTVL.

V gene TRBV7-9 combines with J gene TRBJ2-7; D remains unclear. The CDR3 loop spans 13 amino acids. Germline CDR1 and CDR2: SEHNR and FQNEAQ (reference sequence). Trimming took 1 base from V and 3 from J, leaving 7 bases between them. CDR3 loop: CASSLGPGYEQYF. In DNA, the CDR3 is TGTGCCAGCAGCTTAGGTCCAGGCTACGAGCAGTACTTC.

The chain combines TRBV7-3 with TRBJ2-2; 9 bases agree with TRBD1. Germline lookup yields CDR1 SGHTA and CDR2 FQGTGA. The CDR3 runs 16 residues. V was clipped by 5 bases and J by 1 base; unmatched bases: 5. CDR3 bases: TGTGCCAGCAGCCTAGAGACAGGGGGGAACACCGGGGAGCTGTTTTTT. Translation: CASSLETGGNTGELFF.

The chain combines TRBV18 with TRBJ1-5; D unclear. The ends were cut back, 1 base at V and 5 bases at J, with 9 bases in the middle. The CDR3 has 14 amino acids. Germline V CDR1 and CDR2: KGHSH, LQKENI. The CDR3 loop is CASSPRGGDQPQHF. The CDR3 DNA reads TGTGCCAGCTCACCACGCGGCGGAGATCAGCCCCAGCATTTT.

The chain couples TRBV7-9 to TRBJ2-7; TRBD2 agrees at 8 bases. The CDR3 loop spans 15 amino acids. CDR1 is SEHNR and CDR2 is FQNEAQ in the germline V gene (reference sequence). V trimming: 5 bases; J trimming: 6 bases; junction bases outside the gene matches: 12. The DNA of the CDR3 is TGTGCCAGCAGCGCCTCCGGGACTAGGAAGTTCGAGCAGTACTTC. Amino acids: CASSASGTRKFEQYF. The complete variable domain, with remaining parts taken from reference TRBV7-9 and TRBJ2-7, reads DTGVSQNPRHKITKRGQNVTFRCDPISEHNRLYWYRQTLGQGPEFLTYFQNEAQLEKSRLLSDRFSAERPKGSFSTLEIQRTEQGDSAMYLCASSASGTRKFEQYFGPGTRLTVT.

The chain has TRBV5-1 and TRBJ2-3; 8 bases are a match to TRBD2. Germline V gives CDR1 SGHRS, CDR2 YFSETQ. This CDR3 has 14 residues. Losses at the gene ends were 6 bases for V and 4 bases for J; bases not matched to a gene: 7. CDR3 in amino acids: CASTMGLVADTQYF. The CDR3 coding sequence is TGCGCCAGCACTATGGGACTAGTAGCAGATACGCAGTATTTT. Full variable domain (remainder filled in from reference TRBV5-1 and TRBJ2-3): KAGVTQTPRYLIKTRGQQVTLSCSPISGHRSVSWYQQTPGQGLQFLFEYFSETQRNKGNFPGRFSGRQFSNSRSEMNVSTLELGDSALYLCASTMGLVADTQYFGPGTRLTVL.

The gene calls are TRBV18 and TRBJ1-1; 8 bases are a match to TRBD1. J was trimmed by 4 bases and V by 1 base; bases with no gene match: 8. The germline V gene encodes CDR1 KGHSH and CDR2 LQKENI. The CDR3 consists of 16 residues. The CDR3 region has the DNA TGTGCCAGCTCACCACGACAGACAGGGGCGAGCACTGAAGCTTTCTTT. Its translation: CASSPRQTGASTEAFF.

The chain carries TRBV2 and TRBJ2-5; 10 positions agree with TRBD2. Germline trimming cut 11 bases from V and 6 bases from J; bases unmatched to any gene: 9. The germline V gene encodes CDR1 SNHLY and CDR2 FYNNEI. The CDR3 is made up of 13 amino acids. CDR3 sequence (DNA): TGTGCCGGAACTCTAGCGGGAGTACAGACCCAGTACTTC. It is translated as CAGTLAGVQTQYF.

This rearrangement joins TRBV11-2 to TRBJ2-7; D remains unclear. The CDR3 has 13 amino acids. Germline CDR1 reads SGHAT; CDR2 reads FQNNGV. Trimming took off 1 base at V and 2 bases at J, with 6 bases between the two ends. CDR3 amino acids: CASSLADTYEQYF. In DNA, the CDR3 is TGTGCCAGCAGCTTAGCAGATACCTACGAGCAGTACTTC.

The V call is TRBV27, the J call TRBJ2-7; possibly TRBD1 for D (6 bases). Germline-derived CDR1 and CDR2 are MNHEY and SMNVEV (reference sequence). This CDR3 spans 14 amino acids. V lost 5 bases to trimming and J lost 6 bases, with 17 bases between them. CDR3 DNA sequence: TGTGCCAGCAGTAACTACGTTACAGGGCGCGAGCAGTACTTC. This sequence encodes CASSNYVTGREQYF.

V usage is TRBV5-6 and J usage is TRBJ1-1, with D perhaps matching TRBD1 (6 bases). This CDR3 is built from 14 residues. V lost 1 base to trimming and J lost 6 bases, with 13 bases between them. CDR1 and CDR2 (germline): SGHDT, YYEEEE. This chain's CDR3 is CASSLNREIAEAFF. Here the CDR3 DNA reads TGTGCCAGCAGCTTGAACAGGGAGATAGCTGAAGCTTTCTTT.

This chain uses TRBV2 with TRBJ1-1; TRBD1 might be the D (6 bases). The V end lost 2 bases, the J end lost 5 bases, and 15 bases lay between the germline ends. The CDR3 contains 15 residues. The germline V gene has CDR1 SNHLY and CDR2 FYNNEI. The CDR3 spells CASSENYRDGTEAFF. Here the CDR3 DNA reads TGTGCCAGCAGTGAAAATTACAGGGATGGTACTGAAGCTTTCTTT.

A remark on this clone: The sample holds other DNA sequences that translate to the same CDR3. The gene calls are TRBV27 and TRBJ1-1; TRBD1 is a possible D gene (6 bases). The germline V gene encodes CDR1 MNHEY and CDR2 SMNVEV (reference sequence). The CDR3 totals 14 residues. Trimming cost V 2 bases and J 3 bases, with 10 bases left between them. The CDR3 DNA reads TGTGCCAGCAGTTTACGTACAGGGTACACTGAAGCTTTCTTT. Translated: CASSLRTGYTEAFF.

The chain has TRBV4-1 and TRBJ2-2, with 14 bases identical to TRBD2. Germline V gene data show CDR1 as MGHRA and CDR2 as YSYEKL. V lost 1 base, J lost 6 bases, and 7 bases stayed unmatched. This CDR3 is 18 amino acids long. For the CDR3, the DNA is TGCGCCAGCAGCCAAGTCCTCTCGACTAGCGGGAGGGCCGGGGAGCTGTTTTTT. Amino acid sequence: CASSQVLSTSGRAGELFF.

This chain uses TRBV18 with TRBJ2-3, with TRBD1 matching 7 bases. The CDR3 sequence is 16 residues long. Trimming took 1 base from V and 1 from J; bases not matched to a gene: 5. Germline CDR1 KGHSH, CDR2 LQKENI. The CDR3 DNA sequence: TGTGCCAGCTCACCACAGGGGGCCCGGGGCACAGATACGCAGTATTTT. Its translation is CASSPQGARGTDTQYF.

This rearrangement joins TRBV19 to TRBJ1-1; 9 bases are a match to TRBD1. Trimming removed 7 bases from V and 4 bases from J; junction bases left unmatched: 4. CDR3 length equals 13 residues. The germline gives CDR1 LNHDA, CDR2 SQIVND (reference sequence). The CDR3 nucleotides are TGTGCCAGTACCGCGACAGGGGGCACTGAAGCTTTCTTT. Translating it yields CASTATGGTEAFF.

The genes are TRBV29-1 and TRBJ2-1; D perhaps matches TRBD2 (6 bases). Per germline, CDR1 SQVTM and CDR2 ANQGSEA. The CDR3 loop spans 12 amino acids. Deletions cut 6 bases from V and 2 bases from J, with 8 bases between. The CDR3, as DNA: TGCAGCGTAGGGACTCCCTACAATGAGCAGTTCTTC. Encoded protein: CSVGTPYNEQFF.

The chain links TRBV11-2 to TRBJ2-1; no firm D call. CDR3 length: 10 amino acids. CDR1 and CDR2 (germline): SGHAT, FQNNGV. Trimming pared 6 bases from V and 6 bases from J, leaving 3 bases between. The CDR3 coding sequence is TGTGCCAGCAGTCTCAATGAGCAGTTCTTC. Amino acid sequence: CASSLNEQFF.

This chain uses TRBV4-2 with TRBJ2-7; D not certain. CDR1 and CDR2 from the germline V gene are LGHNA and YNFKEQ. The length of the CDR3 is 13 residues. V was clipped by 0 bases and J by 3 bases, with 6 bases between them. The CDR3 DNA follows: TGTGCCAGCAGCCAAGATTCACTCTACGAGCAGTACTTC. This codes for CASSQDSLYEQYF.

This chain connects TRBV28 to TRBJ2-7; 8 bases are a match to TRBD2. From germline, CDR1 is MDHEN and CDR2 SYDVKM. CDR3 length equals 13 residues. V lost 2 bases, J lost 5 bases, and 2 bases stayed unmatched. The CDR3 protein is CASSLAGGDEQYF. The CDR3, as DNA: TGTGCCAGCAGTTTAGCGGGGGGCGACGAGCAGTACTTC.

This chain links TRBV5-4 with TRBJ2-7; 11 nucleotides line up with TRBD1. Per the germline V gene, CDR1 is SGHNT and CDR2 is YYREEE (reference sequence). The CDR3 is 15 residues long. The trim removed 0 bases at V and 4 bases at J, leaving 3 bases unmatched. CDR3 nucleotides: TGTGCCAGCAGCTTGGAGGACAGGGGGCTATACGAGCAGTACTTC. This gives the protein CASSLEDRGLYEQYF. Full variable domain (outside the CDR3, taken from reference TRBV5-4 and TRBJ2-7): ETGVTQSPTHLIKTRGQQVTLRCSSQSGHNTVSWYQQALGQGPQFIFQYYREEENGRGNFPPRFSGLQFPNYSSELNVNALELDDSALYLCASSLEDRGLYEQYFGPGTRLTVT.

This clone was seen once. A read error may account for a junction end that differs from germline. DNA of the CDR3: TGTGCCATCAGTGAGTCCTCCAATGAGCAGTTCTTC. Residues: CAISESSNEQFF. V is TRBV10-3 and J is TRBJ2-1; D is undetermined. CDR3 length equals 12 residues. The germline V gene encodes CDR1 ENHRY and CDR2 SYGVKD.

The genes are TRBV7-9 and TRBJ2-7; 7 positions match TRBD1. Germline V lookup: CDR1 SEHNR, CDR2 FQNEAQ (reference sequence). The CDR3 length is 16 residues. The ends lost 4 bases at V and 1 base at J; junction bases unmatched: 10. The CDR3 loop is CASSSHTGTASYEQYF. CDR3 sequence (DNA): TGTGCCAGCAGCTCCCATACCGGGACAGCTTCCTACGAGCAGTACTTC.

The rearrangement uses TRBV19 and TRBJ2-1; D uncertain. The CDR3 is made up of 13 amino acids. Per the germline V gene, CDR1 is LNHDA and CDR2 is SQIVND (reference sequence). The germline V and J ends were trimmed by 3 bases and 6 bases, with 9 bases remaining between them. The CDR3 DNA reads as TGTGCCAGTAGTATCGGTTCTAGCAATGAGCAGTTCTTC. Protein product: CASSIGSSNEQFF.

The V gene is TRBV6-4, the J gene TRBJ2-1; D not resolved. Germline assignment: CDR1 MRHNA and CDR2 SNTAGT. This CDR3 has 14 amino acids. V lost 2 bases to trimming and J lost 2 bases, with 7 bases between them. The CDR3 region is CASSDRGAYNEQFF. CDR3 sequence (DNA): TGTGCCAGCAGTGACCGCGGAGCCTACAATGAGCAGTTCTTC.

The chain couples TRBV28 to TRBJ2-7; possibly TRBD2 for D (6 bases). CDR1 is MDHEN and CDR2 is SYDVKM in the germline V gene. The CDR3 spans 14 residues. Trimming took 3 bases from V and 7 from J, leaving 16 bases between them. CDR3 protein: CASSLVGGFGEQYF. The CDR3 DNA reads as TGTGCCAGCAGTTTGGTTGGGGGGTTCGGGGAGCAGTACTTC.

This clone came up a few times. The gene calls are TRBV18 and TRBJ1-5; possible D gene TRBD1, 6 bases. The germline V gene encodes CDR1 KGHSH and CDR2 LQKENI. V was pared by 3 bases and J by 7 bases, with 16 bases between. CDR3 length: 15 amino acids. CDR3 region: CASSPLGKGDQPQHF. In DNA form, the CDR3 reads TGTGCCAGCTCACCCTTGGGAAAGGGGGACCAGCCCCAGCATTTT.

V gene TRBV4-2 combines with J gene TRBJ2-2; D might be TRBD1 (5 bases). The germline CDR1 and CDR2 sequences are LGHNA and YNFKEQ. V lost 1 base to trimming and J lost 6 bases, with 12 bases between them. The CDR3 has 15 amino acids. The CDR3 DNA is TGTGCCAGCAGCCAAGCCAAGGGGCACGCCGGGGAGCTGTTTTTT. It translates to CASSQAKGHAGELFF.